The rows below give T cell receptor beta chains drawn from one sample of a study of cytomegalovirus exposure and HLA in healthy donors. Profiling relied on immunoSEQ multiplex PCR, and the TCRdb table lists in-frame clones only, not all of them. The table has some 100,000 clones, approximately 69% seen once. Input material: PBMCs. The receptors shown here come from a woman in her forties or fifties in good health and CMV-seropositive. The CDR3 runs from the conserved cysteine through the conserved F or W. The order of the fields is clone size, J gene, V gene, D gene, CDR3 DNA, CDR3 protein. A D gene is named only where the DNA matches it firmly. Clone size is not always given. Where it is, it says once, few, many or a class for expanded clones.

abundance: .
j_gene: TRBJ2-2
v_gene: TRBV5-4
d_gene: TRBD1
CDR3nt: TGTGCCAGCAGCCGAACGACAGGGGCGAACACCGGGGAGCTGTTTTTT
CDR3aa: CASSRTTGANTGELFF

abundance: .
j_gene: TRBJ2-1
v_gene: TRBV2
d_gene: .
CDR3nt: TGTGCCAGCAGGGGAGGGGGCAATGAGCAGTTCTTC
CDR3aa: CASRGGGNEQFF

abundance: .
j_gene: TRBJ2-7
v_gene: TRBV9
d_gene: TRBD2
CDR3nt: TGTGCCAGCAGCGGAGGTGGACTAGGGGCCTACGAGCAGTACTTC
CDR3aa: CASSGGGLGAYEQYF

abundance: .
j_gene: TRBJ1-4
v_gene: TRBV29-1
d_gene: .
CDR3nt: TGCAGCGTTGAAACCCACAGGAATGAAAAACTGTTTTTT
CDR3aa: CSVETHRNEKLFF

abundance: .
j_gene: TRBJ2-7
v_gene: TRBV7-2
d_gene: TRBD1
CDR3nt: TGTGCCAGCAGCCGCGGGACAGGGCCCGAGCAGTACTTC
CDR3aa: CASSRGTGPEQYF

abundance: .
j_gene: TRBJ1-2
v_gene: TRBV5-1
d_gene: TRBD1
CDR3nt: TGCGCCAGCAGCCCGACAGGGGGGTCGGTTGGCTACACCTTC
CDR3aa: CASSPTGGSVGYTF

abundance: .
j_gene: TRBJ1-4
v_gene: TRBV29-1
d_gene: TRBD1
CDR3nt: TGCAGCGTCATACGCGGGACAGGGCTGGGCGAAAAACTGTTTTTT
CDR3aa: CSVIRGTGLGEKLFF

abundance: .
j_gene: TRBJ2-5
v_gene: TRBV18
d_gene: TRBD2
CDR3nt: TGTGCCAGCTCACCGGGACTAGCGGGGTCGGAGACCCAGTACTTC
CDR3aa: CASSPGLAGSETQYF

abundance: .
j_gene: TRBJ1-5
v_gene: TRBV7-2
d_gene: .
CDR3nt: TGTGCCAGCAGCTTAGCGTCCGTCGGGCAGCCCCAGCATTTT
CDR3aa: CASSLASVGQPQHF

abundance: .
j_gene: TRBJ1-1
v_gene: TRBV28
d_gene: .
CDR3nt: TGTGCCAGCAGTCCTCACCTAAACACTGAAGCTTTCTTT
CDR3aa: CASSPHLNTEAFF

abundance: .
j_gene: TRBJ2-5
v_gene: TRBV7-2
d_gene: .
CDR3nt: TGTGCCAGCAGCCAAGGGGTAGGGCGGACCCAGTACTTC
CDR3aa: CASSQGVGRTQYF

abundance: .
j_gene: TRBJ2-4
v_gene: TRBV5-1
d_gene: TRBD2
CDR3nt: TGCGCCAGCAGCCCGGCACTAGCGGGGGGGCTGGGCATTCAGTACTTC
CDR3aa: CASSPALAGGLGIQYF

abundance: .
j_gene: TRBJ2-2
v_gene: TRBV19
d_gene: .
CDR3nt: TGTGCCAGTAGTCAGGACAGAGCCACCGGGGAGCTGTTTTTT
CDR3aa: CASSQDRATGELFF

abundance: few
j_gene: TRBJ2-7
v_gene: TRBV18
d_gene: TRBD2
CDR3nt: TGTGCCAGCTCACCATCTAGCGGGAGGGCTTACGACGGGTACGAGCAGTACTTC
CDR3aa: CASSPSSGRAYDGYEQYF

abundance: .
j_gene: TRBJ1-2
v_gene: TRBV12-5
d_gene: .
CDR3nt: TGTGCTAGTGGTTTGGCCATCGAGTATGGCTACACCTTC
CDR3aa: CASGLAIEYGYTF